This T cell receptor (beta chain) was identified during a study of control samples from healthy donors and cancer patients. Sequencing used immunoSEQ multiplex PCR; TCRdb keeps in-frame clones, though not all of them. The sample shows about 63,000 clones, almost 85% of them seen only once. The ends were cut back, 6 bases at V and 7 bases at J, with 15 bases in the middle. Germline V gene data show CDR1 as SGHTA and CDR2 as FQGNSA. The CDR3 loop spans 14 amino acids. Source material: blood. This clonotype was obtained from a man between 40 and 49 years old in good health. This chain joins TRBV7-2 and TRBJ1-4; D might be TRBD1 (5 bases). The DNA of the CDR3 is TGTGCCAGCAGAGATCGTGGGGGGGGTGAAAAACTGTTTTTT. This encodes CASRDRGGGEKLFF.